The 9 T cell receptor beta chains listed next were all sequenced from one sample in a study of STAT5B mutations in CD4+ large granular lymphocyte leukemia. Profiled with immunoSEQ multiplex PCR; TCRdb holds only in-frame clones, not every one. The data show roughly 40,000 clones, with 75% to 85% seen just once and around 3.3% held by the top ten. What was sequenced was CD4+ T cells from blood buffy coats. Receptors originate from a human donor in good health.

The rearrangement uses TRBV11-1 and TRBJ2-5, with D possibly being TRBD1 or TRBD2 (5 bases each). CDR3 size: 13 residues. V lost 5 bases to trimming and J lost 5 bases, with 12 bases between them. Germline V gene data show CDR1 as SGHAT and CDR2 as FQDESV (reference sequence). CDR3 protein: CASSLGTKETQYF. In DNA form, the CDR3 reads TGTGCCAGCAGCCTTGGGACGAAGGAGACCCAGTACTTC.

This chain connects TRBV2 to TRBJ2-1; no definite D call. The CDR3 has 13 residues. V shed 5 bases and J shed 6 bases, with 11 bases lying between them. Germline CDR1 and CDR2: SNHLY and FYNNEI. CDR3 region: CASSTTPTNEQFF. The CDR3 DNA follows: TGTGCCAGCAGTACGACACCAACCAATGAGCAGTTCTTC.

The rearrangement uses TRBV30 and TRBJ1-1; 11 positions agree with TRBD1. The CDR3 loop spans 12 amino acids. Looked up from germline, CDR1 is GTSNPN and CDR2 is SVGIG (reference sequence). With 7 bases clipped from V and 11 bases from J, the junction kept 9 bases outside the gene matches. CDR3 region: CALDRGRFTAFF. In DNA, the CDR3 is TGTGCCTTGGACAGGGGGCGATTTACGGCTTTCTTT.

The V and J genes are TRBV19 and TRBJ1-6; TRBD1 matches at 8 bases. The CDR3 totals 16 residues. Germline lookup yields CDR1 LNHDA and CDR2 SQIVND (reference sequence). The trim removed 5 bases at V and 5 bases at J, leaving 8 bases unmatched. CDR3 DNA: TGTGCCAGTAGTGCCAGGGGGCTGAATAATAATTCACCCCTCCACTTT. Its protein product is CASSARGLNNNSPLHF.

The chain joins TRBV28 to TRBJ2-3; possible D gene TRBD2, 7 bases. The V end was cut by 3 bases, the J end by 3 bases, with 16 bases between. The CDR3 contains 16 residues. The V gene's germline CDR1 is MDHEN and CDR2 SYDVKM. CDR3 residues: CASSLTGGIWTDTQYF. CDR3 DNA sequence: TGTGCCAGCAGTTTGACGGGGGGCATTTGGACAGATACGCAGTATTTT. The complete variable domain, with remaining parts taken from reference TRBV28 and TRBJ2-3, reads DVKVTQSSRYLVKRTGEKVFLECVQDMDHENMFWYRQDPGLGLRLIYFSYDVKMKEKGDIPEGYSVSREKKERFSLILESASTNQTSMYLCASSLTGGIWTDTQYFGPGTRLTVL.

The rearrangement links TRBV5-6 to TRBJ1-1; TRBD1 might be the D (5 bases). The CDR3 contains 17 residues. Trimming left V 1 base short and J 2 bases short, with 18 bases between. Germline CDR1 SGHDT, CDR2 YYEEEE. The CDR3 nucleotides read TGTGCCAGCAGCTTGCGTCTATGGGCAGGGCAAAACACTGAAGCTTTCTTT. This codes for CASSLRLWAGQNTEAFF.

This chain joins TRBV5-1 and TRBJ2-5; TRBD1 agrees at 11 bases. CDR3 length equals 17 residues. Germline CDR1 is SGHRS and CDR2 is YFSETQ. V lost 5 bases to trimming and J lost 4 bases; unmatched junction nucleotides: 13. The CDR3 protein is CASRTGQGAGYGETQYF. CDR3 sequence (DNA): TGCGCCAGCAGAACCGGACAGGGGGCGGGTTATGGAGAGACCCAGTACTTC.

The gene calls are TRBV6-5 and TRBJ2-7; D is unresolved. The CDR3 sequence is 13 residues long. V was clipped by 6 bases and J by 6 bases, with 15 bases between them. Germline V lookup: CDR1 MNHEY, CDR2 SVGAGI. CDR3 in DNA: TGTGCCAGCAGACCGGACCCAATTAGCGAGCAGTACTTC. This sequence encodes CASRPDPISEQYF.

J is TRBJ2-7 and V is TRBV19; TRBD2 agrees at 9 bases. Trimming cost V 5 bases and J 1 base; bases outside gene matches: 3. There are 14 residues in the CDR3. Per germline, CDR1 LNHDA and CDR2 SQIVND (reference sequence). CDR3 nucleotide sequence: TGTGCCAGTAGTTTGGGACTAGCATCCTACGAGCAGTACTTC. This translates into CASSLGLASYEQYF.